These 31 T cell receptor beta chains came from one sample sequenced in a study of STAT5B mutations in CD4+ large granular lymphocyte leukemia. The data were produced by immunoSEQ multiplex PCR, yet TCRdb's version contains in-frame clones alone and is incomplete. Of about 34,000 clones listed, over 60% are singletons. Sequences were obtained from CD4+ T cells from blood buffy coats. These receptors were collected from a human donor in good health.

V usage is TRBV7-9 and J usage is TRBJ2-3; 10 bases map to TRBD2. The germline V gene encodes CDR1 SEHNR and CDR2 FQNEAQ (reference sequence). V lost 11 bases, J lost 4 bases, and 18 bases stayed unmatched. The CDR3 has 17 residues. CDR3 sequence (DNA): TGTGCCTGGGGGGCGGCTAGCGGGGGCCGGACCTCAGATACGCAGTATTTT. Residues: CAWGAASGGRTSDTQYF.

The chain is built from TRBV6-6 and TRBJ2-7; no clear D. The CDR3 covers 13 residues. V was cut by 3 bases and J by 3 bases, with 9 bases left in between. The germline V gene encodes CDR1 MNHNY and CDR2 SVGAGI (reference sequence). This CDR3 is CASSYFGDYEQYF. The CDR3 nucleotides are TGTGCCAGCAGTTATTTTGGAGACTACGAGCAGTACTTC.

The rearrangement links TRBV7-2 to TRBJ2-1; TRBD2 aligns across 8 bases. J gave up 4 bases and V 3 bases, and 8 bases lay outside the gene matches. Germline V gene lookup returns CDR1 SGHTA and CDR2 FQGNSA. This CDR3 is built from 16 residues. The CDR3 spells CASSLREAQGYNEQFF. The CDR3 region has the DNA TGTGCCAGCAGCTTGCGGGAGGCTCAGGGGTACAATGAGCAGTTCTTC.

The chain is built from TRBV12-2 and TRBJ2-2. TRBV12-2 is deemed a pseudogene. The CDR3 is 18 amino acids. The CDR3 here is CASRLPMTGAGRTGELFF. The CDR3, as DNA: TGTGCAAGTCGCTTACCAATGACGGGGGCGGGTAGGACCGGGGAGCTGTTTTTT.

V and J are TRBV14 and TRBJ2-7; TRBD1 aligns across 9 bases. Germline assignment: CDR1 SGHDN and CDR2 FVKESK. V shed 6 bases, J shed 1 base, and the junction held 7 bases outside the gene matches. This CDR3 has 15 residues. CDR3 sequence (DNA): TGTGCCAGCAGTCGTTCCGGGACAGGGTCCTACGAGCAGTACTTC. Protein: CASSRSGTGSYEQYF.

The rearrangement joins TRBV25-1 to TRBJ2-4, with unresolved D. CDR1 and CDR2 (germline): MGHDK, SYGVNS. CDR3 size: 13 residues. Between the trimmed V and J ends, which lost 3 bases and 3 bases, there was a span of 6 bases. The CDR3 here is CASSEGNKNIQYF. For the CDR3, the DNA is TGTGCCAGCAGTGAGGGGAACAAAAACATTCAGTACTTC.

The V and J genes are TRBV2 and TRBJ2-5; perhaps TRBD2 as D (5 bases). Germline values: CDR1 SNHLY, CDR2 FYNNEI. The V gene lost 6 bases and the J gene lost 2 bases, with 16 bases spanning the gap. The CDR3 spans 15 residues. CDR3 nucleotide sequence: TGTGCCAGCAGGGAACAGAGGGCCGGGCAAGAGACCCAGTACTTC. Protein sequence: CASREQRAGQETQYF.

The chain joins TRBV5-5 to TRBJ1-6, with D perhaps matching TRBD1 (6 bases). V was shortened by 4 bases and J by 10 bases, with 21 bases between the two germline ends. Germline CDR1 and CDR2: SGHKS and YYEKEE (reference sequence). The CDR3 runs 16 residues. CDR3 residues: CASSEQQGIIESPLHF. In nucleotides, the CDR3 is TGTGCCAGCAGCGAGCAACAGGGTATAATCGAGTCACCCCTCCACTTT.

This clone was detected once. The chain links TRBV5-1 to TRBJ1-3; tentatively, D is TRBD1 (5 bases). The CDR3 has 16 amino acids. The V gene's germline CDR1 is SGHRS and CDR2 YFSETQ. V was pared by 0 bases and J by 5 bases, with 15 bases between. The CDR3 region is CASSLGFWAGRNTIYF. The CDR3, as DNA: TGCGCCAGCAGCTTGGGGTTCTGGGCAGGGAGAAACACCATATATTTT.

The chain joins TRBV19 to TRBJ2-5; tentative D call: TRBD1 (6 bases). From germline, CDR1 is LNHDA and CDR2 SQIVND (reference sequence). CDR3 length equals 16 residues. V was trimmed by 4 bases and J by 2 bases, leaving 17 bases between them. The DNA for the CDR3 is TGTGCCAGTAGTACCGGACAGAATCCTCTTCAAGAGACCCAGTACTTC. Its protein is CASSTGQNPLQETQYF.

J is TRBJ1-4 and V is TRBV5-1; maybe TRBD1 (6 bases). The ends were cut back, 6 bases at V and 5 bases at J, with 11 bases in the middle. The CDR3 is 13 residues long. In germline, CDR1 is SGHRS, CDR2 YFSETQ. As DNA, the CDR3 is TGCGCCAGCACGGGGGACACCAATGAAAAACTGTTTTTT. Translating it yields CASTGDTNEKLFF.

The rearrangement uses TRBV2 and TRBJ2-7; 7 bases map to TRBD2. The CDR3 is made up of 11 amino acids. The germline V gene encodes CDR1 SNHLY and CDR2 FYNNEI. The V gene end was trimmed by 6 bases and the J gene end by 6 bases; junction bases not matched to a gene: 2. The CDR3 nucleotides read TGTGCCAGCAGGGGGGGGGTCGAGCAGTACTTC. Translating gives CASRGGVEQYF.

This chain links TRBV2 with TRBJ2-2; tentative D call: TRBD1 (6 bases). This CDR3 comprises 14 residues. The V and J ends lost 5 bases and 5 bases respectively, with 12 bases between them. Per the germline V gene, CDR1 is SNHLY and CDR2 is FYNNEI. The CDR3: CASSRQASTGELFF. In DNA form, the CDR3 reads TGTGCCAGCAGTAGACAGGCGAGTACCGGGGAGCTGTTTTTT.

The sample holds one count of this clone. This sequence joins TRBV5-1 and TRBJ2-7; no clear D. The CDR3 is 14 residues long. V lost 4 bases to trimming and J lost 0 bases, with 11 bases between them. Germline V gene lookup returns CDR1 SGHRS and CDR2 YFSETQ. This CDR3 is CASSGGPSSYEQYF. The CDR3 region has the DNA TGCGCCAGCAGCGGCGGACCGAGCTCCTACGAGCAGTACTTC. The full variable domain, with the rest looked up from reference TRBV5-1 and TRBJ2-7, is KAGVTQTPRYLIKTRGQQVTLSCSPISGHRSVSWYQQTPGQGLQFLFEYFSETQRNKGNFPGRFSGRQFSNSRSEMNVSTLELGDSALYLCASSGGPSSYEQYFGPGTRLTVT.

The CDR3 here is CALNRGMNTEAFF. DNA of the CDR3: TGTGCTCTAAATAGGGGTATGAACACTGAAGCTTTCTTT. V and J are TRBV19 and TRBJ1-1, with a weak D call TRBD1 (5 bases). Germline V gene sequence: CDR1 LNHDA, CDR2 SQIVND (reference sequence). This CDR3 is 13 amino acids long.

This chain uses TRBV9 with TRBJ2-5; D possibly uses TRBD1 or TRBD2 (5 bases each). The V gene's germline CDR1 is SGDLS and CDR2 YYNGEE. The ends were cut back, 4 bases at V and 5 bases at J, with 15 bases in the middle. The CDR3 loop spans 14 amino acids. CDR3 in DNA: TGTGCCAGCAGCCCCCGGGTTGAGGGGGAGACCCAGTACTTC. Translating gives CASSPRVEGETQYF.

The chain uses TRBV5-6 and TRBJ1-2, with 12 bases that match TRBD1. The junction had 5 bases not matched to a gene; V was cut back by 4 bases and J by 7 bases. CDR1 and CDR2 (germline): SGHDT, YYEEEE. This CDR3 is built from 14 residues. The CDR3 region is CASSPGQGARGYTF. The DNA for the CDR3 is TGTGCCAGCAGCCCGGGACAGGGGGCTCGTGGCTACACCTTC.

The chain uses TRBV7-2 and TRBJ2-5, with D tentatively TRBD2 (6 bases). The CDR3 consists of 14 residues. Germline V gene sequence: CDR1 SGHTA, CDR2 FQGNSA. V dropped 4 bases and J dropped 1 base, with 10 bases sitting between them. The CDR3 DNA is TGTGCCAGCAGCTCCCGACTAGGCCAAGAGACCCAGTACTTC. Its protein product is CASSSRLGQETQYF. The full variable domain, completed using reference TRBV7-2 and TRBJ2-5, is GAGVSQSPSNKVTEKGKDVELRCDPISGHTALYWYRQSLGQGLEFLIYFQGNSAPDKSGLPSDRFSAERTGGSVSTLTIQRTQQEDSAVYLCASSSRLGQETQYFGPGTRLLVL.

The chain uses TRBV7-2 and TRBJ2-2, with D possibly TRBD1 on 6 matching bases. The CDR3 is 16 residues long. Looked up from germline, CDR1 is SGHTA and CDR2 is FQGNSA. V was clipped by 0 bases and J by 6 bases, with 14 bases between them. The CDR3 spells CASSLARGTLAGELFF. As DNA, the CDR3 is TGTGCCAGCAGCTTAGCGAGGGGGACCCTGGCCGGGGAGCTGTTTTTT.

The CDR3 loop is CASSSGQGGTDTQYF. In DNA, the CDR3 is TGTGCCAGCAGCTCGGGACAGGGAGGCACAGATACGCAGTATTTT. The rearrangement links TRBV7-2 to TRBJ2-3; 9 nucleotides match TRBD1. Unmatched junction bases numbered 3, after V lost 4 bases and J lost 1 base. The CDR3 spans 15 residues. Germline V gene sequence: CDR1 SGHTA, CDR2 FQGNSA.

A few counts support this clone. CDR3 sequence reads: CASSPSSEAFF. As DNA, the CDR3 is TGTGCCAGCAGCCCCTCCAGTGAAGCTTTCTTT. The chain combines TRBV7-9 with TRBJ1-1; the D is unclear. CDR1 and CDR2 (germline): SEHNR, FQNEAQ (reference sequence). V dropped 5 bases and J dropped 7 bases, with 8 bases sitting between them. The CDR3 length is 11 residues.

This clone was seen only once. CDR3 sequence: CASGSLSLTSETQYF. In nucleotides, the CDR3 is TGTGCCAGCGGATCACTCTCCCTCACGTCTGAGACCCAGTACTTC. The chain is built from TRBV6-6 and TRBJ2-5; D ambiguous. Germline values: CDR1 MNHNY, CDR2 SVGAGI (reference sequence). This CDR3 spans 15 amino acids. V lost 8 bases and J lost 5, with 21 bases in between.

CDR3 amino acids: CASSFTGGTFNQPQHF. As DNA, the CDR3 is TGTGCCAGCAGCTTTACAGGGGGCACCTTCAATCAGCCCCAGCATTTT. This chain uses TRBV7-9 with TRBJ1-5; 9 nucleotides align to TRBD1. V lost 3 bases and J lost 3; bases outside the gene matches: 6. Germline V lookup: CDR1 SEHNR, CDR2 FQNEAQ (reference sequence). This CDR3 is 16 amino acids long.

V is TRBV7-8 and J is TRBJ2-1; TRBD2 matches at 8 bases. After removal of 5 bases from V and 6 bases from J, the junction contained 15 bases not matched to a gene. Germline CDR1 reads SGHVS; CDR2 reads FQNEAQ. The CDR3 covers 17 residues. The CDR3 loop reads CASSAEWGEAGGNEQFF. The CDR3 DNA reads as TGTGCCAGCAGCGCCGAGTGGGGTGAGGCGGGGGGCAATGAGCAGTTCTTC.

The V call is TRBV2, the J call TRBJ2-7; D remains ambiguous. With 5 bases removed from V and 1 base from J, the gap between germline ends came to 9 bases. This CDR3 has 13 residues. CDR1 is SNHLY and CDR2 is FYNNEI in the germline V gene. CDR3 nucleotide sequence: TGTGCCAGCAGTAACGACGTATCCTACGAGCAGTACTTC. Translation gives CASSNDVSYEQYF.

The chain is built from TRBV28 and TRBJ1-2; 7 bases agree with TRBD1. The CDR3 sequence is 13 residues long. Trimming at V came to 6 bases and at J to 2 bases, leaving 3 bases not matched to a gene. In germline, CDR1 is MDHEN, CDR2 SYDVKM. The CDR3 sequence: CASRPGQNYGYTF. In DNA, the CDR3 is TGTGCCAGCAGGCCGGGACAGAACTATGGCTACACCTTC.

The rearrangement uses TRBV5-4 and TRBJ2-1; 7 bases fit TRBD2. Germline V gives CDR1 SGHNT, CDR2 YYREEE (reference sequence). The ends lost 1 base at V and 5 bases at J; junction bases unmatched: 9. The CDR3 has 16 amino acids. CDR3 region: CASSLPSGGPNNEQFF. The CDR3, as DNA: TGTGCCAGCAGCTTGCCGTCGGGGGGACCCAACAATGAGCAGTTCTTC.

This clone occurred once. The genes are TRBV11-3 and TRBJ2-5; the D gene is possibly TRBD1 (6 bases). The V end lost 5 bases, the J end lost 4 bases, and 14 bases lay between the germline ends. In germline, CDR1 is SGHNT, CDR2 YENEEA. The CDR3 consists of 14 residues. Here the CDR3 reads CASSRDRRSETQYF. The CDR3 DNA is TGTGCCAGCAGCCGCGACAGGAGGTCAGAGACCCAGTACTTC.

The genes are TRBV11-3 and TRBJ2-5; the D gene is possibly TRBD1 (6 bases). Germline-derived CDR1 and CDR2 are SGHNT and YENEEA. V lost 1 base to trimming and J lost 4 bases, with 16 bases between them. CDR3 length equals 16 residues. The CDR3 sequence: CASSLGLVRGRETQYF. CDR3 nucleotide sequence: TGTGCCAGCAGCTTAGGATTGGTCAGGGGACGAGAGACCCAGTACTTC.

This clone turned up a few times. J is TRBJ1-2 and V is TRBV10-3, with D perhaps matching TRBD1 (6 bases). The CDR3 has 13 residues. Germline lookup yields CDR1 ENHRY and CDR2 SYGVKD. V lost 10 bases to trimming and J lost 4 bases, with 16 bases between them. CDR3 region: CATRPEQGYGYTF. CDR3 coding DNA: TGTGCCACCCGGCCGGAACAGGGCTATGGCTACACCTTC.

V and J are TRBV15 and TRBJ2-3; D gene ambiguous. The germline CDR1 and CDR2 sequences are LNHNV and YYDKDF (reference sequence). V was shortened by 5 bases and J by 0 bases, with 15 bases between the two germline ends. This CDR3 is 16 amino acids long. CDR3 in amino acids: CATSHEEYSSTDTQYF. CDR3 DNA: TGTGCCACCAGCCATGAAGAATACTCTAGCACAGATACGCAGTATTTT.